The 4 T cell receptor beta chains below were found in one sample sequenced in a study of cytomegalovirus exposure and HLA in healthy donors. Amplification used 60 Vbeta primers and 13 Jbeta primers. Clones were read by immunoSEQ multiplex PCR, and TCRdb kept only the in-frame ones, dropping some. The table has more than 150,000 clones, just under 80% seen once. Source material: PBMCs. These receptors were obtained from a woman aged 45-60 years in good health and CMV-seropositive.

In its sample, this clone was seen once. The chain combines TRBV11-2 with TRBJ1-2, with D tentatively TRBD1 (6 bases). The CDR3 totals 13 residues. Germline lookup yields CDR1 SGHAT and CDR2 FQNNGV. V gave up 2 bases and J gave up 8 bases, with 12 bases separating them. Here the CDR3 DNA reads TGTGCCAGCAGCTTAACTCGACAGGTCGGCTACACCTTC. Translating it yields CASSLTRQVGYTF. Full variable domain (missing parts from reference TRBV11-2 and TRBJ1-2): EAGVAQSPRYKIIEKRQSVAFWCNPISGHATLYWYQQILGQGPKLLIQFQNNGVVDDSQLPKDRFSAERLKGVDSTLKIQPAKLEDSAVYLCASSLTRQVGYTFGSGTRLTVV.

This chain joins TRBV15 and TRBJ2-6; D is unresolved. The germline V gene encodes CDR1 LNHNV and CDR2 YYDKDF (reference sequence). V lost 3 bases and J lost 0, with 15 bases in between. This CDR3 contains 18 residues. The CDR3 coding sequence is TGTGCCACCAGCAGGGGCCAGACGATCTTCTCTGGGGCCAACGTCCTGACTTTC. As protein: CATSRGQTIFSGANVLTF.

The rearrangement joins TRBV7-2 to TRBJ1-2, with 10 bases identical to TRBD1. The CDR3 extends over 14 amino acids. Germline loops: CDR1 SGHTA, CDR2 FQGNSA. Losses at the gene ends were 4 bases for V and 8 bases for J; bases not matched to a gene: 7. The DNA for the CDR3 is TGTGCCAGCAGCTCTCCGGGACAGGGGTGCGGCTACACCTTC. Its protein product is CASSSPGQGCGYTF. The full variable domain, completed using reference TRBV7-2 and TRBJ1-2, is GAGVSQSPSNKVTEKGKDVELRCDPISGHTALYWYRQSLGQGLEFLIYFQGNSAPDKSGLPSDRFSAERTGGSVSTLTIQRTQQEDSAVYLCASSSPGQGCGYTFGSGTRLTVV.

Only one count was recorded for this clone. The chain uses TRBV27 and TRBJ2-1; 14 bases align to TRBD2. CDR1 is MNHEY, CDR2 SMNVEV, per germline (reference sequence). V lost 6 bases and J lost 3; bases outside the gene matches: 22. The CDR3 is 22 amino acids. The CDR3 nucleotides are TGTGCCAGCAGAAAAGGGAAAACGCCGGGACTAGCGGGGGATAGCCTCTACAATGAGCAGTTCTTC. It codes for CASRKGKTPGLAGDSLYNEQFF.